These 12 T cell receptor beta chains originate from one sample sequenced in a study of T-cell memory formation after mild COVID-19. TCRdb reprocessed the 5' RACE reads via MiXCR and lists one record per CDR3 protein. Of 550,000 to 600,000 distinct CDR3 sequences listed, less than 25% are singletons. The sample taken for sequencing was PBMCs or a T cell subset sorted from them (not recorded which). All receptors come from an adult woman who had mild COVID-19 (a few samples of this study predate the infection). Cell type and time point are not known.

The chain joins TRBV28 to TRBJ2-1, with TRBD2 matching 10 bases. The CDR3 consists of 16 residues. The ends lost 4 bases at V and 0 bases at J; junction bases unmatched: 3. Germline lookup yields CDR1 MDHEN and CDR2 SYDVKM. The CDR3 spells CASSSPSGSSYNEQFF. CDR3 in DNA: TGTGCCAGCAGTTCCCCTAGCGGGAGCTCCTACAATGAGCAGTTCTTC.

The chain employs TRBV24-1 and TRBJ2-2; D possibly corresponds to TRBD2 (6 bases). Between the trimmed V and J ends, which lost 5 bases and 5 bases, there was a span of 14 bases. The germline V gene encodes CDR1 KGHDR and CDR2 SFDVKD. The CDR3 extends over 15 amino acids. CDR3: CATSVRLAGTGELFF. The CDR3 DNA is TGTGCCACCAGTGTACGGCTCGCGGGAACCGGGGAGCTGTTTTTT.

This clonotype was observed a few times. J is TRBJ2-7 and V is TRBV24-1; tentatively, D is TRBD1 or TRBD2 (5 bases each). The length of the CDR3 is 14 residues. CDR1 and CDR2 from the germline V gene are KGHDR and SFDVKD. V lost 5 bases and J lost 3, with 13 bases in between. The chain's CDR3 is CATSASGALYEQYF. In DNA form, the CDR3 reads TGTGCCACCAGTGCGTCCGGGGCCCTCTACGAGCAGTACTTC.

The V gene is TRBV6-6, the J gene TRBJ2-3; 9 bases map to TRBD2. CDR3 length: 20 amino acids. V lost 3 bases and J lost 4; bases outside the gene matches: 20. The germline CDR1 and CDR2 sequences are MNHNY and SVGAGI (reference sequence). This CDR3 is CASSYSWVGGTSIPADTQYF. CDR3 DNA sequence: TGTGCCAGCAGTTATTCGTGGGTGGGGGGGACTAGCATCCCCGCAGATACGCAGTATTTT.

V gene TRBV2 combines with J gene TRBJ2-7; 7 bases are a match to TRBD1. The J segment lost 3 bases and the V segment lost 10 bases, leaving 9 bases of the junction unmatched. The germline V gene encodes CDR1 SNHLY and CDR2 FYNNEI. The CDR3 is made up of 13 amino acids. In DNA form, the CDR3 reads TGTGCCACTTGCCTGGGACAGCACTACGAGCAGTACTTC. Protein product: CATCLGQHYEQYF. Variable domain in full (rest from reference TRBV2 and TRBJ2-7): EPEVTQTPSHQVTQMGQEVILRCVPISNHLYFYWYRQILGQKVEFLVSFYNNEISEKSEIFDDQFSVERPDGSNFTLKIRSTKLEDSAMYFCATCLGQHYEQYFGPGTRLTVT.

This clonotype was observed once. As DNA, the CDR3 is TGTGCCAGCAGTCAATACCCCCCGCAGGGGGCGAACACCGGGGAGCTGTTTTTT. It yields the protein CASSQYPPQGANTGELFF. The chain combines TRBV12-3 or TRBV12-4 with TRBJ2-2; 7 nucleotides agree with TRBD1. The CDR3 runs 18 residues. Trimming removed 5 bases from V and 0 bases from J; junction bases left unmatched: 12.

In its sample, this clonotype was seen once. This chain joins TRBV2 and TRBJ1-5; D remains unclear. Trimming left V 1 base short and J 0 bases short, with 7 bases between. Germline V CDR1 and CDR2: SNHLY, FYNNEI. The CDR3 is 15 residues long. The CDR3 coding sequence is TGTGCCAGCAGTGAAGAGCTGAATAGCAATCAGCCCCAGCATTTT. The encoded protein is CASSEELNSNQPQHF.

This clonotype was recorded at least ten times. V usage is TRBV12-3 or TRBV12-4 and J usage is TRBJ2-1; D uncertain. CDR3 length equals 11 residues. V lost 8 bases and J lost 0, with 2 bases in between. The CDR3 reads CASGSYNEQFF. CDR3 nucleotides: TGTGCCAGCGGCTCCTACAATGAGCAGTTCTTC.

V usage is TRBV5-6 and J usage is TRBJ2-7; D might be TRBD1 (5 bases). V lost 4 bases and J lost 5, with 13 bases in between. The CDR3 is made up of 13 amino acids. Germline V gene lookup returns CDR1 SGHDT and CDR2 YYEEEE. CDR3 DNA: TGTGCCAGCAGCGAAGTGGACATGCACGAGCAGTACTTC. Translated: CASSEVDMHEQYF.

This sequence joins TRBV7-2 and TRBJ2-3; the D gene is possibly TRBD2 (7 bases). This CDR3 region has 16 residues. Germline values: CDR1 SGHTA, CDR2 FQGNSA. With 1 base removed from V and 0 bases from J, the gap between germline ends came to 11 bases. The CDR3 DNA follows: TGTGCCAGCAGCTTAGTCGGGGGGCCGAGCACAGATACGCAGTATTTT. This encodes CASSLVGGPSTDTQYF. The full variable domain, completed using reference TRBV7-2 and TRBJ2-3, is GAGVSQSPSNKVTEKGKDVELRCDPISGHTALYWYRQSLGQGLEFLIYFQGNSAPDKSGLPSDRFSAERTGGSVSTLTIQRTQQEDSAVYLCASSLVGGPSTDTQYFGPGTRLTVL.

This clonotype appeared many times. The J gene is TRBJ2-1, the V gene TRBV5-1; 7 nucleotides line up with TRBD2. Germline-derived CDR1 and CDR2 are SGHRS and YFSETQ. After removal of 1 base from V and 2 bases from J, the junction contained 6 bases not matched to a gene. This CDR3 is built from 16 residues. CDR3 protein: CASSLLTGTTYNEQFF. CDR3 DNA sequence: TGCGCCAGCAGCTTGCTCACCGGGACTACCTACAATGAGCAGTTCTTC.

The chain recombines TRBV20-1 with TRBJ2-4; D possibly uses TRBD1 or TRBD2 (5 bases each). The V end lost 0 bases, the J end lost 0 bases, and 9 bases lay between the germline ends. CDR1 is DFQATT and CDR2 is SNEGSKA in the germline V gene (reference sequence). The CDR3 loop spans 15 amino acids. CDR3 in DNA: TGCAGTGCTAGAGATCAAGGGACAGCCAAAAACATTCAGTACTTC. This sequence encodes CSARDQGTAKNIQYF.